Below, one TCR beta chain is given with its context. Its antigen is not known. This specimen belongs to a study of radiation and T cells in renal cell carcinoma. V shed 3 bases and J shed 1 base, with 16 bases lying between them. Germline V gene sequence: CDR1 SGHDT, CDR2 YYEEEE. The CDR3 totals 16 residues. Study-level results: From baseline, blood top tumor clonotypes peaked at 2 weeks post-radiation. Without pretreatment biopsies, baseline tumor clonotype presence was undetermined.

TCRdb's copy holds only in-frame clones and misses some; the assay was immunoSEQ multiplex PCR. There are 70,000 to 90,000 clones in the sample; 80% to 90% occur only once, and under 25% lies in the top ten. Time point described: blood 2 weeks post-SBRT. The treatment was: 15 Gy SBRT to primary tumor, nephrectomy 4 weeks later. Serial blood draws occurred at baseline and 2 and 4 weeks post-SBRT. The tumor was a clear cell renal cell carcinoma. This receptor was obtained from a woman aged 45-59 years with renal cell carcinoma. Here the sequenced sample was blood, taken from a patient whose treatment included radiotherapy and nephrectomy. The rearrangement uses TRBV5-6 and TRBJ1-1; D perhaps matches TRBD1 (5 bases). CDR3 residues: CASSSWGPQRNTEAFF. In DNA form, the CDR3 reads TGTGCCAGCAGCTCCTGGGGCCCACAGAGGAACACTGAAGCTTTCTTT. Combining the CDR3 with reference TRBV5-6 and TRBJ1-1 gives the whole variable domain DAGVTQSPTHLIKTRGQQVTLRCSPKSGHDTVSWYQQALGQGPQFIFQYYEEEERQRGNFPDRFSGHQFPNYSSELNVNALLLGDSALYLCASSSWGPQRNTEAFFGQGTRLTVV.